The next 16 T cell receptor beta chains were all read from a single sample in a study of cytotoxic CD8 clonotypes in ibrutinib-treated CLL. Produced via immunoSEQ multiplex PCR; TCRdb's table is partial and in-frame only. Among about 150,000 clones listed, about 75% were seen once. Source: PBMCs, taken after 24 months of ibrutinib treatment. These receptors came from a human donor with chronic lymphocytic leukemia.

For the CDR3, the DNA is TGCGCCAGCAGCTTGGGGGAGGGAGATACGCAGTATTTT. Translated: CASSLGEGDTQYF. V usage is TRBV5-1 and J usage is TRBJ2-3, with 7 positions matching TRBD2. Germline-derived CDR1 and CDR2 are SGHRS and YFSETQ. This CDR3 is 13 amino acids long. V was clipped by 0 bases and J by 5 bases; unmatched bases: 0.

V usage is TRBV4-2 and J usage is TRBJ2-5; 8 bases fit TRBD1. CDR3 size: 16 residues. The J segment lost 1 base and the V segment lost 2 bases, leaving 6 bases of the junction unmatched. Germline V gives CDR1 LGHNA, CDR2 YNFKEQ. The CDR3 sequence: CASSQLGQGTQETQYF. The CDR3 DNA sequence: TGTGCCAGCAGCCAACTAGGACAGGGCACCCAAGAGACCCAGTACTTC.

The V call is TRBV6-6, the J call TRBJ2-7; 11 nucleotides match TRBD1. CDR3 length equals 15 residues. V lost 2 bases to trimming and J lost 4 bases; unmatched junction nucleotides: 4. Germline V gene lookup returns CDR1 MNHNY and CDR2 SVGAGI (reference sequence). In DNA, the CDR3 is TGTGCCAGCAGTTACCTGGGACAGGGGGGTTACGAGCAGTACTTC. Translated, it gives CASSYLGQGGYEQYF.

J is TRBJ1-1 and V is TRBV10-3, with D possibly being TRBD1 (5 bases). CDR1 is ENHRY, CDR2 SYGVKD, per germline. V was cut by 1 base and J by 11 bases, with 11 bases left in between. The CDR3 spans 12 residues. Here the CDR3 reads CAISEWGVGAFF. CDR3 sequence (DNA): TGTGCCATCAGTGAGTGGGGGGTCGGGGCTTTCTTT.

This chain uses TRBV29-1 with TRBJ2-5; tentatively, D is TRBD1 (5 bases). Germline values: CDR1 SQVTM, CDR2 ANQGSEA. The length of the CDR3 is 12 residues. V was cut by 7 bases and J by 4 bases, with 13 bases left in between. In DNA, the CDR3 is TGCAGCGCTCCTCAGGGTTTAGAGACCCAGTACTTC. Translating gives CSAPQGLETQYF.

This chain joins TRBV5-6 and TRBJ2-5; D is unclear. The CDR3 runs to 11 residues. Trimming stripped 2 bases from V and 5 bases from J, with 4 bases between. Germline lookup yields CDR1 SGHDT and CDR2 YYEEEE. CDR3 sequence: CASSLSETQYF. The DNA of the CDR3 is TGTGCCAGCAGCTTATCCGAGACCCAGTACTTC.

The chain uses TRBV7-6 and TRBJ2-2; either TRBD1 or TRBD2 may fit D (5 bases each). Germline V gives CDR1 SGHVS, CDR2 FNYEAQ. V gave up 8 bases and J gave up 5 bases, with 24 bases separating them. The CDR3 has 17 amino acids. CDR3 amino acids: CASYAWDRPLGTGELFF. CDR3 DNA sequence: TGTGCCAGCTACGCCTGGGACCGACCCCTAGGGACCGGGGAGCTGTTTTTT. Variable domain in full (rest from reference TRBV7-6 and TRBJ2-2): GAGVSQSPRYKVTKRGQDVALRCDPISGHVSLYWYRQALGQGPEFLTYFNYEAQQDKSGLPNDRFSAERPEGSISTLTIQRTEQRDSAMYRCASYAWDRPLGTGELFFGEGSRLTVL.

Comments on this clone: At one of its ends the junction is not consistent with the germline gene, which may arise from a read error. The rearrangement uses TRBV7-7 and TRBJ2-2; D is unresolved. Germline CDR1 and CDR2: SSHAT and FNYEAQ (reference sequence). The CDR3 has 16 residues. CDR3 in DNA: TGTGCTAGCAGCCCCTATACGGGTCCCTCCGCCGGGGAGCTGTTTTTT. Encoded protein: CASSPYTGPSAGELFF. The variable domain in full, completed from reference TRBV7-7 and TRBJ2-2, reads GAGVSQSPRYKVTKRGQDVTLRCDPISSHATLYWYQQALGQGPEFLTYFNYEAQPDKSGLPSDRFSAERPEGSISTLTIQRTEQRDSAMYRCASSPYTGPSAGELFFGEGSRLTVL.

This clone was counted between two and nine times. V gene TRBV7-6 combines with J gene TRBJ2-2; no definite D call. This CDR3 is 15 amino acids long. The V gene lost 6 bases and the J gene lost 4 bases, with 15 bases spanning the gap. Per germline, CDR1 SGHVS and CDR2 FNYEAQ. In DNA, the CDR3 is TGTGCCAGCAGTTTAACCCGCCAGCCCACCGGGGAGCTGTTTTTT. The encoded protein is CASSLTRQPTGELFF.

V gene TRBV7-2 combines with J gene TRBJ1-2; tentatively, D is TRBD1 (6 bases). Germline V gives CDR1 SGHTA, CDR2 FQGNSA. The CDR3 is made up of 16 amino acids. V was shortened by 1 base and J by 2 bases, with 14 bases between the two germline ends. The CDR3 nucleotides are TGTGCCAGCAGCTTAGAGTTGGGGGCGCCGAACTATGGCTACACCTTC. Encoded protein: CASSLELGAPNYGYTF. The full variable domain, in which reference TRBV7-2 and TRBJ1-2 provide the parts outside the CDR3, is GAGVSQSPSNKVTEKGKDVELRCDPISGHTALYWYRQSLGQGLEFLIYFQGNSAPDKSGLPSDRFSAERTGGSVSTLTIQRTQQEDSAVYLCASSLELGAPNYGYTFGSGTRLTVV.

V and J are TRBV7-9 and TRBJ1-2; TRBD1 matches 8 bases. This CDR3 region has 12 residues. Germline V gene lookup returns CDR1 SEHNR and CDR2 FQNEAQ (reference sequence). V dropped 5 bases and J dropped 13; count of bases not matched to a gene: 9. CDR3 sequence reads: CASSLPGGRGTF. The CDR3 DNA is TGTGCCAGCAGCCTCCCAGGGGGCAGGGGCACCTTC.

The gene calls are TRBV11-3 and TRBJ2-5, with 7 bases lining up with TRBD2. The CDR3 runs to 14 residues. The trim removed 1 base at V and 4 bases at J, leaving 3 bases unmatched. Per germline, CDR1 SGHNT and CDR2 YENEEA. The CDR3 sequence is CASSLGLAGETQYF. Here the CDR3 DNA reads TGTGCCAGCAGCTTAGGTTTAGCGGGAGAGACCCAGTACTTC.

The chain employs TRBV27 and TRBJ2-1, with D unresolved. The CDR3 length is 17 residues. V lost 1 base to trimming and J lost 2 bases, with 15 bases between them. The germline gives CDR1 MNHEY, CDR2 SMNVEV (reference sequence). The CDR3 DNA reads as TGTGCCAGCAGTTTATTTTTGGGCAGGCCGACCTACAATGAGCAGTTCTTC. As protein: CASSLFLGRPTYNEQFF.

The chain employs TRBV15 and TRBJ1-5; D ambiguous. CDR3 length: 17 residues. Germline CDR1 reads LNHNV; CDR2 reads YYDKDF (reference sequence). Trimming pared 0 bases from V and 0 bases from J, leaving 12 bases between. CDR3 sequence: CATSRDEGVYSNQPQHF. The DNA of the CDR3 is TGTGCCACCAGCAGAGATGAGGGCGTTTATAGCAATCAGCCCCAGCATTTT.

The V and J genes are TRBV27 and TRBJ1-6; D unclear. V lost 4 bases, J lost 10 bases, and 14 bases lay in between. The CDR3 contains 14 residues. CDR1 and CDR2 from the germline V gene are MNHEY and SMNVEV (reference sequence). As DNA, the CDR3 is TGTGCCAGCAGTTCCTCCCCCCACCGGTCACCCCTCCACTTT. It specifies CASSSSPHRSPLHF.

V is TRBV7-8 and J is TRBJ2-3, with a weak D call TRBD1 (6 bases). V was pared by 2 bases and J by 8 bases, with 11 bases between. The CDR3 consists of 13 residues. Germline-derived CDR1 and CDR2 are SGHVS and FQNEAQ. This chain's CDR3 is CASSLTEGGTQYF. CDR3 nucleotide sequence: TGTGCCAGCAGCTTAACGGAAGGGGGTACGCAGTATTTT.